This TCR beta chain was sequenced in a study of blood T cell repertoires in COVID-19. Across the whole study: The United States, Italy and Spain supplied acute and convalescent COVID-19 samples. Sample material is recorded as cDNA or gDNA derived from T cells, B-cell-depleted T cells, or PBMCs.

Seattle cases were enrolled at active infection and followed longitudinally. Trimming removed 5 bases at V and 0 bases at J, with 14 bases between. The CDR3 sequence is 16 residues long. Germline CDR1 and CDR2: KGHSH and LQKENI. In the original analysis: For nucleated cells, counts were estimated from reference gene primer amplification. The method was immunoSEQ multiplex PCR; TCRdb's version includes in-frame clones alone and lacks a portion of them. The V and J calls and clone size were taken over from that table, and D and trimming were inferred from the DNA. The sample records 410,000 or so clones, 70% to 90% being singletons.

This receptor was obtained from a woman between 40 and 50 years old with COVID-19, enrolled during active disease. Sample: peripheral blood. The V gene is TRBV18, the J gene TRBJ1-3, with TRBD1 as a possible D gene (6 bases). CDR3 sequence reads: CASSLATGASGNTIYF. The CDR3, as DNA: TGTGCCAGCTCATTGGCGACAGGAGCCTCTGGAAACACCATATATTTT.